Each of the 20 T cell receptor beta chains below was sequenced from the same sample in a study of T cell changes during pregnancy in multiple sclerosis. Using immunoSEQ multiplex PCR, the repertoire was profiled, and TCRdb retains in-frame clones only, with some absent. The sample contains around 56,000 clones, around nine tenths of which appear only once. The sample in question was peripheral blood, obtained in the third trimester of pregnancy. Every receptor here comes from a female donor in good health, enrolled as a control in a pregnancy study.

The gene calls are TRBV25-1 and TRBJ1-2, with D possibly TRBD1 on 5 matching bases. Germline values: CDR1 MGHDK, CDR2 SYGVNS. Between the trimmed V and J ends, which lost 7 bases and 4 bases, there was a span of 16 bases. This CDR3 contains 14 residues. This chain's CDR3 is CASTPAGGIYGYTF. Written as DNA, the CDR3 is TGTGCCAGCACCCCCGCCGGGGGAATCTATGGCTACACCTTC.

This chain joins TRBV7-9 and TRBJ1-5; TRBD1 matches at 10 bases. The CDR3 contains 16 residues. Germline CDR1 SEHNR, CDR2 FQNEAQ (reference sequence). V lost 7 bases and J lost 0; bases outside the gene matches: 6. CDR3 in amino acids: CASKPGQGYSNQPQHF. CDR3 coding DNA: TGTGCCAGCAAACCGGGACAGGGGTATAGCAATCAGCCCCAGCATTTT.

The chain recombines TRBV4-2 with TRBJ2-5, with TRBD2 matching 7 bases. There are 15 residues in the CDR3. CDR1 and CDR2 from the germline V gene are LGHNA and YNFKEQ. The V segment lost 0 bases and the J segment 7 bases; nucleotides outside the gene matches: 8. The CDR3 DNA is TGTGCCAGCAGCCAAGATCCTGGACTAGGAAGGACCCAGTACTTC. Amino acid sequence: CASSQDPGLGRTQYF.

The CDR3 nucleotides are TGTGCCAGCAGTGCCCGGGACAGGGCTAACTATGGCTACACCTTC. This encodes CASSARDRANYGYTF. The chain joins TRBV6-1 to TRBJ1-2, with 9 positions matching TRBD1. The CDR3 runs 15 residues. The V gene end was trimmed by 4 bases and the J gene end by 0 bases; junction bases not matched to a gene: 3. Germline V gives CDR1 MNHNS, CDR2 SASEGT.

The J gene is TRBJ2-5, the V gene TRBV28, with 15 bases aligning to TRBD2. The CDR3 loop spans 18 amino acids. The ends lost 4 bases at V and 10 bases at J; junction bases unmatched: 16. CDR1 is MDHEN and CDR2 is SYDVKM in the germline V gene. CDR3 sequence: CASSSQAPGLAGGSIQYF. CDR3 nucleotides: TGTGCCAGCAGTTCCCAAGCCCCGGGACTAGCGGGAGGATCGATCCAGTACTTC.

The V gene is TRBV4-1, the J gene TRBJ2-1; possible D gene TRBD1, 6 bases. This CDR3 has 15 amino acids. Per germline, CDR1 MGHRA and CDR2 YSYEKL. With 3 bases removed from V and 0 bases from J, the gap between germline ends came to 9 bases. Here the CDR3 DNA reads TGCGCCAGCAGCCAGGGGGCGAGCTCCTACAATGAGCAGTTCTTC. Translated, it gives CASSQGASSYNEQFF.

The chain recombines TRBV5-1 with TRBJ2-5; possibly TRBD2 for D (7 bases). This CDR3 spans 15 amino acids. Trimming left V 5 bases short and J 2 bases short, with 16 bases between. Germline V lookup: CDR1 SGHRS, CDR2 YFSETQ. The CDR3 is CASSLGGGPQETQYF. CDR3 sequence (DNA): TGCGCCAGCAGTCTAGGGGGGGGGCCACAAGAGACCCAGTACTTC. Supplemented by reference TRBV5-1 and TRBJ2-5, the full variable domain reads KAGVTQTPRYLIKTRGQQVTLSCSPISGHRSVSWYQQTPGQGLQFLFEYFSETQRNKGNFPGRFSGRQFSNSRSEMNVSTLELGDSALYLCASSLGGGPQETQYFGPGTRLLVL.

The rearrangement uses TRBV27 and TRBJ1-2; D not resolved. The CDR3 length is 15 residues. V dropped 1 base and J dropped 0 bases, with 9 bases sitting between them. CDR1 and CDR2 from the germline V gene are MNHEY and SMNVEV (reference sequence). CDR3 DNA: TGTGCCAGCAGTTTATACAACCAACCTAACTATGGCTACACCTTC. Translating it yields CASSLYNQPNYGYTF.

The rearrangement links TRBV25-1 to TRBJ1-1; 12 bases match TRBD1. There are 15 residues in the CDR3. The germline V gene encodes CDR1 MGHDK and CDR2 SYGVNS. Germline trimming cut 6 bases from V and 7 bases from J; bases unmatched to any gene: 9. The CDR3 region has the DNA TGTGCCAGCAGCCCTTGGGGACAGGGGGCGGGTGAAGCTTTCTTT. Translating it yields CASSPWGQGAGEAFF.

On this clone: Other DNA sequences in this sample translate to the same CDR3. This chain's CDR3 is CASSPGGVRTSYQETQYF. DNA of the CDR3: TGTGCCAGCAGCCCCGGGGGGGTTAGGACTAGCTACCAAGAGACCCAGTACTTC. The genes are TRBV7-2 and TRBJ2-5, with TRBD2 matching 8 bases. This CDR3 has 18 amino acids. Trimming at V came to 5 bases and at J to 0 bases, leaving 14 bases not matched to a gene. Germline values: CDR1 SGHTA, CDR2 FQGNSA. The full variable domain, its missing parts supplied by reference TRBV7-2 and TRBJ2-5, is GAGVSQSPSNKVTEKGKDVELRCDPISGHTALYWYRQSLGQGLEFLIYFQGNSAPDKSGLPSDRFSAERTGGSVSTLTIQRTQQEDSAVYLCASSPGGVRTSYQETQYFGPGTRLLVL.

The chain is built from TRBV6-6 and TRBJ2-7; weak D call: TRBD1 (5 bases). The CDR3 is 13 amino acids. Germline CDR1 and CDR2: MNHNY and SVGAGI (reference sequence). V lost 6 bases and J lost 3, with 12 bases in between. Written as DNA, the CDR3 is TGTGCCAGCAGCGACAGCCCGTACTACGAGCAGTACTTC. This codes for CASSDSPYYEQYF.

This clone was seen only once. V gene TRBV10-2 combines with J gene TRBJ1-3; no reliable D call. V was clipped by 7 bases and J by 0 bases, with 10 bases between them. From germline, CDR1 is WSHSY and CDR2 SAAADI. The CDR3 covers 14 residues. CDR3 in amino acids: CASTARNSGNTIYF. In DNA form, the CDR3 reads TGCGCCAGCACCGCGAGGAACTCTGGAAACACCATATATTTT.

The rearrangement links TRBV18 to TRBJ1-2; D is perhaps TRBD1 (6 bases). V was pared by 6 bases and J by 0 bases, with 14 bases between. The CDR3 extends over 15 amino acids. Germline V lookup: CDR1 KGHSH, CDR2 LQKENI. CDR3 loop: CASSSGGAANYGYTF. The CDR3 region has the DNA TGTGCCAGCTCTTCTGGGGGGGCCGCTAACTATGGCTACACCTTC. Full variable domain (remainder filled in from reference TRBV18 and TRBJ1-2): NAGVMQNPRHLVRRRGQEARLRCSPMKGHSHVYWYRQLPEEGLKFMVYLQKENIIDESGMPKERFSAEFPKEGPSILRIQQVVRGDSAAYFCASSSGGAANYGYTFGSGTRLTVV.

The chain carries TRBV18 and TRBJ1-2; D gene ambiguous. This CDR3 comprises 14 residues. Germline CDR1 is KGHSH and CDR2 is LQKENI. Trimming pared 0 bases from V and 7 bases from J, leaving 12 bases between. DNA of the CDR3: TGTGCCAGCTCACCACCGAACGGGAGGTCTGGCTACACCTTC. Amino acids: CASSPPNGRSGYTF.

The gene calls are TRBV6-1 and TRBJ1-2; 8 nucleotides align to TRBD1. This CDR3 comprises 13 residues. V lost 6 bases to trimming and J lost 6 bases; unmatched junction nucleotides: 6. Germline CDR1 is MNHNS and CDR2 is SASEGT. DNA for the CDR3: TGTGCCAGCAGCGTGGACAGGGTTGATGGCTACACCTTC. Amino acid sequence: CASSVDRVDGYTF.

The chain employs TRBV12-5 and TRBJ2-1, with D unresolved. This CDR3 region has 14 residues. The V end lost 3 bases, the J end lost 1 base, and 7 bases lay between the germline ends. The germline CDR1 and CDR2 sequences are LGHNT and FRNRAP. The CDR3 here is CASGLLPSYNEQFF. For the CDR3, the DNA is TGTGCTAGTGGTTTACTACCTTCCTACAATGAGCAGTTCTTC. Full variable domain (missing parts from reference TRBV12-5 and TRBJ2-1): DARVTQTPRHKVTEMGQEVTMRCQPILGHNTVFWYRQTMMQGLELLAYFRNRAPLDDSGMPKDRFSAEMPDATLATLKIQPSEPRDSAVYFCASGLLPSYNEQFFGPGTRLTVL.

The chain carries TRBV9 and TRBJ1-1; D remains ambiguous. V was cut by 3 bases and J by 2 bases, with 11 bases left in between. The CDR3 extends over 14 amino acids. Per the germline V gene, CDR1 is SGDLS and CDR2 is YYNGEE. The CDR3 DNA reads as TGTGCCAGCAGCGGAAACTATTTCAACACTGAAGCTTTCTTT. This gives the protein CASSGNYFNTEAFF.

The genes are TRBV7-9 and TRBJ2-7; the D gene is possibly TRBD1 (6 bases). The CDR3 is made up of 15 amino acids. Germline loops: CDR1 SEHNR, CDR2 FQNEAQ (reference sequence). V lost 4 bases to trimming and J lost 0 bases, with 13 bases between them. The DNA of the CDR3 is TGTGCCAGCAGCTCCGGACAGCTGAGCTCCTACGAGCAGTACTTC. Protein: CASSSGQLSSYEQYF.

The CDR3 protein is CASSLGIGVYEQYF. CDR3 coding DNA: TGTGCCAGCAGCTTGGGGATAGGGGTTTACGAGCAGTACTTC. V usage is TRBV5-6 and J usage is TRBJ2-7, with D maybe TRBD1 (5 bases). The CDR3 sequence is 14 residues long. The germline gives CDR1 SGHDT, CDR2 YYEEEE. V lost 0 bases and J lost 4, with 11 bases in between.

The J gene is TRBJ2-3, the V gene TRBV19; TRBD2 matches 9 bases. The CDR3 length is 14 residues. From germline, CDR1 is LNHDA and CDR2 SQIVND (reference sequence). V lost 7 bases to trimming and J lost 4 bases; unmatched junction nucleotides: 6. The chain's CDR3 is CASKSGGQADTQYF. The CDR3 DNA sequence: TGTGCCAGTAAGAGCGGGGGGCAGGCAGATACGCAGTATTTT.